Following are 13 T cell receptor beta chains from one sample sequenced in a study of identical twins. TCRdb fed the 5' RACE reads into MiXCR, producing one record per CDR3 protein. The sample contains 220,000 or so distinct CDR3 sequences, roughly 7% of which appear only once. These data also featured in a second study, about yellow fever vaccine responses in identical twins.

Specimen: memory (CD45RO+) T cells sorted from blood. The receptors shown here come from a woman under 30 in good health.

As to this clonotype: The junction and the germline gene differ at one end; a read error may be behind it. This chain joins TRBV20-1 and TRBJ2-2; 12 nucleotides align to TRBD2. CDR3 length: 16 amino acids. Germline V gives CDR1 DFQATT, CDR2 SNEGSKA (reference sequence). The CDR3 nucleotides are TGCTGTGCTAGAAAGGGACTAGCGGGTTCCCCCGGGGAGCTGTTTTTT. Amino acid sequence: CCARKGLAGSPGELFF.

This clonotype was picked up many times. The chain has TRBV4-2 and TRBJ2-3; TRBD1 or TRBD2 may be the D gene (5 bases each). The V end was cut by 0 bases, the J end by 4 bases, with 14 bases between. There are 16 residues in the CDR3. Germline V CDR1 and CDR2: LGHNA, YNFKEQ. This CDR3 reads CASSQEALGTPDTQYF. CDR3 DNA sequence: TGTGCCAGCAGCCAAGAGGCACTAGGGACCCCAGATACGCAGTATTTT.

The sample holds a few counts of this clonotype. The CDR3 loop is CASSLARGTAYGYTF. Here the CDR3 DNA reads TGTGCCAGCAGCTTAGCGAGGGGAACGGCCTATGGCTACACCTTC. The chain uses TRBV7-8 and TRBJ1-2; tentative D call: TRBD1 (5 bases). Germline V gene sequence: CDR1 SGHVS, CDR2 FQNEAQ. V was cut by 0 bases and J by 4 bases, with 12 bases left in between. The CDR3 has 15 amino acids.

The sample holds many counts of this clonotype. The chain recombines TRBV5-1 with TRBJ1-1; TRBD1 matches at 7 bases. Unmatched junction bases numbered 6, after V lost 2 bases and J lost 5 bases. The CDR3 runs to 14 residues. Germline CDR1 and CDR2: SGHRS and YFSETQ. The CDR3 nucleotides are TGCGCCAGCAGCTTACAGGGGCGCGGGACTGAAGCTTTCTTT. As protein: CASSLQGRGTEAFF.

CDR3 DNA: TGCGCCAGCAGCTTGGTCGGGGGAAGGAGTACTGAAGCTTTCTTT. Residues: CASSLVGGRSTEAFF. V and J are TRBV5-1 and TRBJ1-1; D is possibly TRBD1 (5 bases). Germline-derived CDR1 and CDR2 are SGHRS and YFSETQ. The CDR3 is made up of 15 amino acids. Trimming left V 0 bases short and J 5 bases short, with 14 bases between.

This clonotype was detected a few times. The V and J genes are TRBV5-1 and TRBJ1-6, with TRBD1 identical over 7 bases. CDR3 size: 15 residues. V trimming: 4 bases; J trimming: 10 bases; junction bases outside the gene matches: 11. CDR1 and CDR2 from the germline V gene are SGHRS and YFSETQ. The DNA for the CDR3 is TGCGCCAGCAGCGCCCGACAGGGCCAGGGATCACCCCTCCACTTT. It is translated as CASSARQGQGSPLHF.

This clonotype was recorded many times. The chain has TRBV29-1 and TRBJ2-3, with 7 positions matching TRBD2. V trimming: 4 bases; J trimming: 1 base; junction bases outside the gene matches: 8. This CDR3 region has 15 residues. Per germline, CDR1 SQVTM and CDR2 ANQGSEA. The CDR3 here is CSVVGGRYGTDTQYF. CDR3 sequence (DNA): TGCAGCGTTGTGGGCGGGAGATACGGCACAGATACGCAGTATTTT.

This clonotype occurred many times. The gene calls are TRBV24-1 and TRBJ1-5; D not certain. The CDR3 runs 15 residues. The germline gives CDR1 KGHDR, CDR2 SFDVKD. The V gene lost 4 bases and the J gene lost 1 base, with 10 bases spanning the gap. The CDR3 nucleotides read TGTGCCACCAGTGACCGCAGGAAGAGCAATCAGCCCCAGCATTTT. Translation: CATSDRRKSNQPQHF.

This clonotype has just a few counts. This rearrangement joins TRBV2 to TRBJ2-3; 9 nucleotides align to TRBD2. This CDR3 spans 14 amino acids. Germline V gene sequence: CDR1 SNHLY, CDR2 FYNNEI. The V segment lost 10 bases and the J segment 5 bases; nucleotides outside the gene matches: 10. The CDR3 is CATRTSVSGDTQYF. For the CDR3, the DNA is TGTGCCACCCGGACTAGCGTCTCGGGAGATACGCAGTATTTT.

This clonotype was detected only a few times. The chain combines TRBV20-1 with TRBJ2-3; perhaps TRBD1 as D (6 bases). The CDR3 extends over 15 amino acids. With 5 bases removed from V and 2 bases from J, the gap between germline ends came to 17 bases. From germline, CDR1 is DFQATT and CDR2 SNEGSKA (reference sequence). CDR3: CSAYKWGRNTDTQYF. In DNA form, the CDR3 reads TGCAGTGCTTATAAATGGGGGCGGAACACAGATACGCAGTATTTT.

This clonotype was observed a handful of times. The chain employs TRBV5-1 and TRBJ2-1; the match to TRBD1 covers 9 bases. The germline CDR1 and CDR2 sequences are SGHRS and YFSETQ. The CDR3 is made up of 15 amino acids. With V trimmed by 3 bases and J by 2 bases, 3 bases remained unmatched. The CDR3 region is CASSSRDRAYNEQFF. The CDR3, as DNA: TGCGCCAGCAGCTCCCGGGACAGGGCCTACAATGAGCAGTTCTTC.

This chain links TRBV7-2 with TRBJ1-2; possible D gene TRBD1, 6 bases. Between the trimmed V and J ends, which lost 0 bases and 2 bases, there was a span of 10 bases. CDR1 SGHTA and CDR2 FQGNSA come from the germline V gene. The length of the CDR3 is 15 residues. CDR3 sequence: CASSLAIGGNYGYTF. The CDR3, as DNA: TGTGCCAGCAGCTTAGCGATAGGGGGAAACTATGGCTACACCTTC.

This clonotype was counted between two and nine times. The genes are TRBV5-1 and TRBJ2-5; 15 bases are a match to TRBD2. V dropped 7 bases and J dropped 1; count of bases not matched to a gene: 2. This CDR3 spans 15 amino acids. From germline, CDR1 is SGHRS and CDR2 YFSETQ. The chain's CDR3 is CASGLAGGFQETQYF. The CDR3 DNA sequence: TGCGCCAGCGGACTAGCGGGGGGGTTCCAAGAGACCCAGTACTTC.